What follows is one TCR beta chain and its context. The antigen is not known. The CDR3 extends over 18 amino acids. Germline CDR1 is SGHAT and CDR2 is FQDESV (reference sequence). The V and J ends lost 1 base and 2 bases, in that order; junction bases with no gene match: 11. This specimen comes from a study of identical twins. Notes on the study in general: Memory repertoires showed no such pattern, whereas abundant cord blood beta clonotypes carried fewer insertions.

TCRdb called the 5' RACE reads again in MiXCR, with one record for every CDR3 protein. The table lists around 530,000 distinct CDR3 sequences, around 15% of them singletons, with about 0.4% in the top ten. This sample was shared with a second study, whose subject was yellow fever vaccine responses in identical twins.

The chain carries TRBV11-1 and TRBJ2-7; TRBD1 matches at 10 bases. The specimen sequenced was CD4+ T cells sorted from blood. This TCR came from a woman aged 18 to 35 in good health. This CDR3 reads CASSLDVLGDRGTYEQYF. The CDR3 DNA is TGTGCCAGCAGCTTAGATGTCCTTGGGGACAGGGGCACCTACGAGCAGTACTTC.